The subject of this entry is one T cell receptor (beta chain). The data belong to a study of shared clonotypes between healthy human individuals. Cells designated naive CD8 were CD45RO-negative and were positively selected for CCR7, with terminally differentiated effector memory CD45RA+ cells excluded. This CDR3 has 14 amino acids. The V gene lost 5 bases and the J gene lost 7 bases, with 15 bases spanning the gap. Germline V gene sequence: CDR1 SEHNR, CDR2 FQNEAQ (reference sequence). Generated by immunoSEQ multiplex PCR, the TCRdb table keeps only in-frame clones and is missing some. The data show about 800,000 clones, 90% to 97% seen once.

The specimen sequenced was naive CD8+ T cells sorted from blood. This chain joins TRBV7-9 and TRBJ2-1, with D uncertain. This TCR came from a man aged 25 to 40 in good health. The CDR3 here is CASSGSGSANEQFF. CDR3 DNA: TGTGCCAGCAGCGGTTCTGGATCGGCGAATGAGCAGTTCTTC.